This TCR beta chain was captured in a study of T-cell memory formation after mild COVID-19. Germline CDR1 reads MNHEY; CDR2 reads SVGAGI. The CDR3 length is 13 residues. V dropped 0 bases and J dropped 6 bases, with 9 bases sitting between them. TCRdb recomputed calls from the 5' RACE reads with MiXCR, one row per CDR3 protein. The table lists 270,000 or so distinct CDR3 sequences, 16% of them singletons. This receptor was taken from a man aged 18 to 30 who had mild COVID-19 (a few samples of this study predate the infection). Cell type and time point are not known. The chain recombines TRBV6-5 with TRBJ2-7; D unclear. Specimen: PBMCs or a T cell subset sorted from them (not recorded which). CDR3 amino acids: CASSYSGASEQYV. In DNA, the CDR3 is TGTGCCAGCAGTTACTCCGGCGCGTCCGAGCAGTACGTC.